The 14 T cell receptor beta chains presented below share a single source sample, sequenced in a study of cytotoxic CD8 clonotypes in ibrutinib-treated CLL. Here immunoSEQ multiplex PCR was the method, and the copy in TCRdb shows in-frame clones only, minus some. The sample includes 15,000 to 20,000 clones, approximately 67% of them seen just once. The starting material was PBMCs, obtained before ibrutinib treatment. These receptors came from a human donor with chronic lymphocytic leukemia.

V gene TRBV11-2 combines with J gene TRBJ2-1; D is perhaps TRBD1 (6 bases). This CDR3 comprises 14 residues. Germline values: CDR1 SGHAT, CDR2 FQNNGV. V lost 5 bases and J lost 2, with 10 bases in between. The CDR3 region has the DNA TGTGCCAGCAGCCCCGGGACAACCTACAATGAGCAGTTCTTC. Translating gives CASSPGTTYNEQFF.

The chain links TRBV5-6 to TRBJ1-1, with unresolved D. The CDR3 length is 16 residues. Trimming pared 0 bases from V and 0 bases from J, leaving 12 bases between. Germline V CDR1 and CDR2: SGHDT, YYEEEE. The CDR3 nucleotides are TGTGCCAGCAGCTTGGCCTTGATGGCGGTGAACACTGAAGCTTTCTTT. Protein product: CASSLALMAVNTEAFF. The full variable domain, rest sourced from reference TRBV5-6 and TRBJ1-1, is DAGVTQSPTHLIKTRGQQVTLRCSPKSGHDTVSWYQQALGQGPQFIFQYYEEEERQRGNFPDRFSGHQFPNYSSELNVNALLLGDSALYLCASSLALMAVNTEAFFGQGTRLTVV.

The CDR3 loop is CASSKRRQGFLGAFF. CDR3 nucleotides: TGTGCCAGCAGCAAAAGAAGACAGGGCTTCCTGGGAGCTTTCTTT. This chain uses TRBV21-1 with TRBJ1-1; the tabulated D call, TRBD1, remains unverified against the DNA. TRBV21-1 constitutes a pseudogene. The CDR3 covers 15 residues.

The chain employs TRBV10-3 and TRBJ2-7; no clear D gene. Trimming took off 4 bases at V and 0 bases at J, with 13 bases between the two ends. The CDR3 totals 15 residues. The V gene's germline CDR1 is ENHRY and CDR2 SYGVKD. In nucleotides, the CDR3 is TGTGCCATCAGTGTTAGACAAACGAGCTCCTACGAGCAGTACTTC. It specifies CAISVRQTSSYEQYF.

The chain links TRBV7-3 to TRBJ2-3; D is uncertain. The V gene's germline CDR1 is SGHTA and CDR2 FQGTGA. Trimming shortened V by 4 bases and J by 2 bases, and 7 bases separated the two germline ends. The CDR3 spans 13 residues. CDR3 residues: CASSSLPTDTQYF. Here the CDR3 DNA reads TGTGCCAGCAGCTCTCTCCCCACAGATACGCAGTATTTT.

V is TRBV30 and J is TRBJ1-5; no definite D call. Trimming cost V 5 bases and J 5 bases, with 13 bases left between them. CDR3 size: 13 residues. Germline V lookup: CDR1 GTSNPN, CDR2 SVGIG (reference sequence). The CDR3 reads CAWGVGIDQPQHF. In nucleotides, the CDR3 is TGTGCCTGGGGGGTAGGGATTGATCAGCCCCAGCATTTT.

CDR3: CASSLVAGGNQPQHF. In DNA, the CDR3 is TGTGCCAGCAGTTTAGTCGCAGGAGGGAATCAGCCCCAGCATTTT. The J gene is TRBJ1-5, the V gene TRBV6-5; no clear D. The CDR3 contains 15 residues. The ends were cut back, 4 bases at V and 4 bases at J, with 14 bases in the middle. The V gene's germline CDR1 is MNHEY and CDR2 SVGAGI.

This chain links TRBV7-9 with TRBJ2-7, with D perhaps TRBD1 (6 bases). The CDR3 is 14 residues long. Per germline, CDR1 SEHNR and CDR2 FQNEAQ (reference sequence). Trimming shortened V by 4 bases and J by 5 bases, and 15 bases separated the two germline ends. CDR3 sequence reads: CASSWAGGKNEQYF. DNA of the CDR3: TGTGCCAGCAGCTGGGCTGGGGGCAAGAACGAGCAGTACTTC.

J is TRBJ2-5 and V is TRBV9; 13 bases align to TRBD2. This CDR3 is built from 15 residues. Germline V gene lookup returns CDR1 SGDLS and CDR2 YYNGEE. The V segment lost 3 bases and the J segment 4 bases; nucleotides outside the gene matches: 3. The CDR3 loop is CASSALAGGPETQYF. CDR3 bases: TGTGCCAGCAGCGCACTAGCGGGGGGGCCAGAGACCCAGTACTTC.

The V gene is TRBV5-5, the J gene TRBJ2-3, with D possibly being TRBD2 (6 bases). Germline lookup yields CDR1 SGHKS and CDR2 YYEKEE (reference sequence). The CDR3 is made up of 16 amino acids. Deletions cut 0 bases from V and 4 bases from J, with 15 bases between. The CDR3 nucleotides are TGTGCCAGCAGCTTGGGACTGCGGGGAAGTTCAGATACGCAGTATTTT. This encodes CASSLGLRGSSDTQYF.

This clone turned up a few times. The rearrangement uses TRBV9 and TRBJ1-3; D perhaps matches TRBD1 (5 bases). Germline-derived CDR1 and CDR2 are SGDLS and YYNGEE. V shed 2 bases and J shed 2 bases, with 8 bases lying between them. This CDR3 is 14 amino acids long. Here the CDR3 reads CASSVGTAGNTIYF. Here the CDR3 DNA reads TGTGCCAGCAGCGTGGGGACGGCTGGAAACACCATATATTTT.

In this sample, this clone turned up a few times. The chain carries TRBV7-2 and TRBJ2-3; a weak D match, TRBD2 (5 bases). CDR3 length equals 16 residues. Germline CDR1 and CDR2: SGHTA and FQGNSA. V dropped 3 bases and J dropped 2 bases, with 15 bases sitting between them. The CDR3 nucleotides read TGTGCCAGCAGCTTCCGTCCCGCCGGGGTCACAGATACGCAGTATTTT. Translation: CASSFRPAGVTDTQYF.

The chain is built from TRBV5-6 and TRBJ2-1; D is ambiguous. The ends were cut back, 4 bases at V and 9 bases at J, with 26 bases in the middle. The germline gives CDR1 SGHDT, CDR2 YYEEEE. The CDR3 is made up of 17 amino acids. The CDR3 nucleotides are TGTGCCAGCAGCCCGGTCCCCAACTCGGCTTATGGTAGTGAGCAGTTCTTC. Translated: CASSPVPNSAYGSEQFF.

This clone was seen a single time. This chain joins TRBV7-2 and TRBJ2-2; D uncertain. V was trimmed by 0 bases and J by 7 bases, leaving 6 bases between them. This CDR3 comprises 13 residues. Per the germline V gene, CDR1 is SGHTA and CDR2 is FQGNSA. The CDR3 coding sequence is TGTGCCAGCAGCTTAGCTTCGGGCGGGGAGCTGTTTTTT. It encodes CASSLASGGELFF.